Given below is one T cell receptor beta chain in context. Antigen specificity is unknown. This record comes from a study of vaccination and CD4 T cells after COVID-19. Stated treatment: roughly 10-day PBMC culture with coronavirus spike peptide pools or control peptides (ViraFEST assay). Culture conditions combined 2.2 million or so PBMCs per well with approximately 9.2 IU/ml IL-2 and around 10 ug/ml peptide pools. The CDR3 is 14 amino acids. Germline CDR1 is MGHRA and CDR2 is YSYEKL. V was shortened by 8 bases and J by 0 bases, with 13 bases between the two germline ends. Cultured CD4+ T-cell DNA underwent Oncomine TCR Beta short-read sequencing. TCRdb independently ran MiXCR on the PCR reads; one entry per CDR3 protein. The repertoire holds approximately 15,000 distinct CDR3 sequences, roughly 27% seen once, with 17% in the top ten.

The V gene is TRBV4-1, the J gene TRBJ1-1; D gene unclear. The clonotype was recovered from a human donor with COVID-19. Sequenced: cultured CD4+ T cells from blood. The CDR3 protein is CASRGRTMNTEAFF. The CDR3 nucleotides are TGCGCCAGCCGGGGTCGGACCATGAACACTGAAGCTTTCTTT.